This TCR beta chain is from a study of blood T cell repertoires in COVID-19 (TCRdb year 2020). Study-level background: The collaborator samples originated in the United States, Italy and Spain and spanned the acute and convalescent phases of COVID-19. The prospective study material was composed of cDNA or gDNA derived from T cells, B-cell-depleted T cells, or PBMCs. Subjects who had been exposed to COVID-19, were actively infected with it, or had recovered from it provided the deeply sampled blood TCRbeta repertoires that made up the dataset. The repertoires were released in a freely available public database meant as a resource for research on the immune response to SARS-CoV-2. Samples were obtained from the ongoing ImmuneRACE study (first 160 participants) and from 950 to 1,500 subjects provided by 6 global collaborators. Nearly every sample came with metadata listing a de-identified subject ID, COVID-19 status, age in years and sex. Where available, HLA class I and class II types were obtained from metadata supplied by the sample provider rather than from assay-based typing.

In the prospective study, participants were about 18 to 95 years old, resided in around 25 geographic areas of the United States, and were enrolled through a virtual design. In the prospective study, participants were assigned to cohorts based on the clinical history participants reported in a screening survey and a study questionnaire. Recovered participants in ImmuneRACE Cohort 3 were defined by two consecutive negative NP/OP PCR tests, clearance by a healthcare professional, or resolution of symptoms. Mobile phlebotomists in the prospective study collected whole blood, serum and a nasopharyngeal or oropharyngeal swab from every participant. Over an approximately two-month period, participants in the prospective study had the option of providing additional blood draws and questionnaires. Prospective study blood samples were shipped either frozen or at room temperature before DNA extraction. Comments on this clone: Its antigen remains undetermined. No base quality information exists; no much larger clone differs at one position.

TCRbeta CDR3 regions were amplified from genomic DNA using the immunoSEQ Assay, a bias-controlled multiplex PCR. Regarding the original processing steps: Within the assay, amplification of reference gene primers was used to estimate how many nucleated cells each sample contained. To quantify the absolute abundance of each unique TCRbeta CDR3 rearrangement, sequence reads were collapsed and filtered. For each sample, productive Simpson clonality was calculated as the square root of Simpson's diversity index over productive rearrangements. Imported from immuneACCESS, the table was reduced by TCRdb to in-frame sequences with V and J called. These copies leave out some clones; in studies compared against another copy, an unresolved V gene accounts for under half, and the cause of the remainder is not known. V, J and clone size derive from that table, while D and trimming were established from the DNA sequence. This sample has a few hundred thousand clones in its table, and 75% to 90% of those were observed once. The leading ten clones occupy under 3% of the sample.

Compared with germline, V lacks 3 bases and J lacks 5 bases; bases without a gene match: 8. CDR1 and CDR2 were assigned from the germline V gene as LGHNT and FRNRAP. Measured from the cysteine to the phenylalanine, the CDR3 is 16 residues long. The only DNA kept is the CDR3, 48 bases in frame from the first base. The research as a whole found: How much clinical and demographic metadata was included differed by source and by participant, and the metadata was provided uncurated.

The material sequenced was PBMCs or T cells enriched from blood (not recorded which). The receptor was derived from a woman aged 18-29 years who had recovered from COVID-19. This sequence uses TRBV12-5 and TRBJ1-5, with TRBD1 identical over 9 junction bases. The DNA sequence is TGTGCTAGTGGTTTAGGACAGGGGATTCGGGATCAGCCCCAGCATTTT. Protein translation: CASGLGQGIRDQPQHF.